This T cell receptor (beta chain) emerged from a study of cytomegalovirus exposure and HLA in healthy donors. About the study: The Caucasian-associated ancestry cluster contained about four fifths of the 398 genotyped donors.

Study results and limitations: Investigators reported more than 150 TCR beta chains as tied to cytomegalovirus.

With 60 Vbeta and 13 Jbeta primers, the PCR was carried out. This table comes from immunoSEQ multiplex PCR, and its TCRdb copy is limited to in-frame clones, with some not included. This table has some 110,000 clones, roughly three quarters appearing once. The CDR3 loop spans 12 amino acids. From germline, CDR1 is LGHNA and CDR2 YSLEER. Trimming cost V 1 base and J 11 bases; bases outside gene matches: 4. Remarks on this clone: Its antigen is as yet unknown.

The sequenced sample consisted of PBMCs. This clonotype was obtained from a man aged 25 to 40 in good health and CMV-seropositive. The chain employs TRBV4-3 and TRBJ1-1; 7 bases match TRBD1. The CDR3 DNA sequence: TGCGCCAGCAGCCAAGGGACAGGTTTGGCTTTCTTT. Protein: CASSQGTGLAFF.